This is a list of T cell receptor gamma chains from one sample in a study of intestinal T cells in coeliac disease. TCRdb repeated clone calling on the multiplex PCR reads with CATT. The repertoire holds some 630 gamma-chain clones, with 55% to 60% as singletons. Sequenced sample: a duodenal biopsy. These receptors were taken from a human donor who served as a control with a normal duodenal biopsy, not a healthy volunteer. Each CDR3 is given with its conserved first and last residue. The listing skips clone size in some rows; elsewhere it reads once, few, many or a size class.

size: .
J: TRGJ1/TRGJ2
V: TRGV8
CDR3: CAPGLKGIYYKKLF
DNA: TGTGCACCTGGCTTAAAGGGAATTTATTATAAGAAACTCTTT

size: .
J: TRGJP2
V: TRGV3
CDR3: CADHIIYDWIKTF
DNA: TGTGCCGACCACATCATCTACGATTGGATCAAGACGTTT

size: few
J: TRGJP2
V: TRGV3
CDR3: CATWDRPWIKTF
DNA: TGTGCCACCTGGGACAGGCCTTGGATCAAGACGTTT

size: .
J: TRGJ1/TRGJ2
V: TRGV5
CDR3: CATWDRRRGVIIKKLF
DNA: TGTGCCACCTGGGACAGGCGGAGAGGGGTTATTATAAAGAAACTCTTT

size: .
J: TRGJP1
V: TRGV2
CDR3: CAHLAHTTGWFKIF
DNA: TGTGCCCACCTGGCGCATACCACTGGTTGGTTCAAGATATTT

size: hyperexpanded
J: TRGJ1/TRGJ2
V: TRGV9
CDR3: CALWEASWNQKLF
DNA: TGTGCCTTGTGGGAGGCGTCGTGGAACCAGAAACTCTTT

size: .
J: TRGJP1
V: TRGV4
CDR3: CAPQLGWFKIF
DNA: TGTGCCCCGCAGCTTGGTTGGTTCAAGATATTT

size: few
J: TRGJP2
V: TRGV8
CDR3: CAPGIGLEGSDWIKTF
DNA: TGTGCACCTGGGATAGGCCTGGAGGGTAGTGATTGGATCAAGACGTTT

size: .
J: TRGJ1/TRGJ2
V: TRGV8
CDR3: CATGIGGRGDKKLF
DNA: TGTGCCACTGGGATAGGGGGTCGGGGCGATAAGAAACTCTTT

size: .
J: TRGJP1
V: TRGV2
CDR3: CATWDGQSWGDLTGWLKIF
DNA: TGTGCCACCTGGGACGGGCAAAGTTGGGGGGATTTAACTGGTTGGCTCAAGATATTT

size: few
J: TRGJP1
V: TRGV2
CDR3: CATWDGQVGDLTGWFKIF
DNA: TGTGCCACCTGGGACGGGCAAGTTGGGGATTTAACTGGTTGGTTCAAGATATTT

size: .
J: TRGJ1/TRGJ2
V: TRGV8
CDR3: CATWLKGIYYKKLF
DNA: TGTGCCACCTGGCTTAAGGGAATTTATTATAAGAAACTCTTT

size: .
J: TRGJ1/TRGJ2
V: TRGV2
CDR3: CATWTANYKKLF
DNA: TGTGCCACCTGGACGGCCAATTATAAGAAACTCTTT

size: .
J: TRGJ1/TRGJ2
V: TRGV5
CDR3: CATWDRPPRRYKKLF
DNA: TGTGCCACCTGGGACAGGCCCCCACGAAGATATAAGAAACTCTTT

size: .
J: TRGJP2
V: TRGV2
CDR3: CATWDGEGVYWSSGWIKTF
DNA: TGTGCCACCTGGGACGGGGAGGGAGTATATTGGAGTAGTGGTTGGATCAAGACGTTT

size: .
J: TRGJ1/TRGJ2
V: TRGV10
CDR3: CAAWTFNYKKLF
DNA: TGTGCTGCGTGGACATTTAATTATAAGAAACTCTTT

size: few
J: TRGJ1/TRGJ2
V: TRGV10
CDR3: CAAKDKKLF
DNA: TGTGCTGCGAAAGATAAGAAACTCTTT

size: .
J: TRGJP1
V: TRGV2
CDR3: CATWAHTTGWFKIF
DNA: TGTGCCACCTGGGCGCATACCACTGGTTGGTTCAAGATATTT

size: .
J: TRGJ1/TRGJ2
V: TRGV10
CDR3: CAACPQKLF
DNA: TGTGCTGCGTGCCCCCAGAAACTCTTT

size: .
J: TRGJ1/TRGJ2
V: TRGV10
CDR3: CAAEDKKLF
DNA: TGTGCTGCGGAAGATAAGAAACTCTTT

size: .
J: TRGJ1/TRGJ2
V: TRGV2
CDR3: CATWDDQRSEKLF
DNA: TGTGCCACCTGGGACGACCAGAGGAGCGAGAAACTCTTT

size: .
J: TRGJP2
V: TRGV8
CDR3: CATWDRPGGSDWIKTF
DNA: TGTGCCACCTGGGATAGGCCTGGAGGTAGTGATTGGATCAAGACGTTT

size: .
J: TRGJ1/TRGJ2
V: TRGV4
CDR3: CAPGMAGRYKKLF
DNA: TGTGCACCTGGGATGGCGGGGAGATATAAGAAACTCTTT

size: .
J: TRGJ1/TRGJ2
V: TRGV8
CDR3: CAPGTGDKKLF
DNA: TGTGCACCTGGGACGGGGGATAAGAAACTCTTT

size: .
J: TRGJ1/TRGJ2
V: TRGV2
CDR3: CATWDGARSYKKLF
DNA: TGTGCCACCTGGGACGGGGCTAGGAGTTATAAGAAACTCTTT

size: .
J: TRGJP2
V: TRGV8
CDR3: CANLGLYSSDWIKTF
DNA: TGTGCCAACCTGGGTCTATATAGTAGTGATTGGATCAAGACGTTT

size: .
J: TRGJ1/TRGJ2
V: TRGV4
CDR3: CATWDGFYYKKLF
DNA: TGTGCCACCTGGGATGGGTTTTATTATAAGAAACTCTTT

size: .
J: TRGJP1
V: TRGV10
CDR3: CAAWDPPLGWFKIF
DNA: TGTGCTGCGTGGGATCCACCACTTGGTTGGTTCAAGATATTT

size: few
J: TRGJ1/TRGJ2
V: TRGV3
CDR3: CATWDRLNYYKKLF
DNA: TGTGCCACCTGGGACAGGCTCAATTATTATAAGAAACTCTTT

size: .
J: TRGJP2
V: TRGV2
CDR3: CATWDGPGSDWIKTF
DNA: TGTGCCACCTGGGACGGGCCCGGAAGTGATTGGATCAAGACGTTT

size: few
J: TRGJ1/TRGJ2
V: TRGV4
CDR3: CATCVFFKKLF
DNA: TGTGCCACCTGCGTTTTTTTTAAGAAACTCTTC

size: .
J: TRGJP2
V: TRGV4
CDR3: CATWDGGVIVVDWIKTF
DNA: TGTGCCACCTGGGATGGCGGGGTTATAGTAGTTGATTGGATCAAGACGTTT

size: .
J: TRGJ1/TRGJ2
V: TRGV2
CDR3: CATWDGRVRNLF
DNA: TGTGCCACCTGGGACGGGCGCGTAAGAAACCTCTTT

size: large
J: TRGJ1/TRGJ2
V: TRGV4
CDR3: CATWDGPPYYKKLF
DNA: TGTGCCACCTGGGATGGGCCTCCTTATTATAAGAAACTCTTT

size: .
J: TRGJP2
V: TRGV2
CDR3: CATWDGRGSGYQVKTF
DNA: TGTGCCACCTGGGACGGGCGGGGTTCGGGTTATCAGGTCAAGACGTTT

size: .
J: TRGJ1/TRGJ2
V: TRGV10
CDR3: CAAWGTRGYYKKLF
DNA: TGTGCTGCGTGGGGTACCCGGGGTTATTATAAGAAACTCTTT

size: .
J: TRGJ1/TRGJ2
V: TRGV3
CDR3: CATWDEGIDYKKLF
DNA: TGTGCCACCTGGGACGAGGGGATTGATTATAAGAAACTCTTT

size: few
J: TRGJP1
V: TRGV10
CDR3: CAAWDPTTGWFKIF
DNA: TGTGCTGCGTGGGATCCCACCACTGGTTGGTTCAAGATATTT

size: large
J: TRGJ1/TRGJ2
V: TRGV2
CDR3: CATWDADYYKKLF
DNA: TGTGCCACCTGGGACGCGGATTATTATAAGAAACTCTTT

size: .
J: TRGJ1/TRGJ2
V: TRGV10
CDR3: CAASKLIIKKLF
DNA: TGTGCTGCGTCCAAACTTATTATAAAGAAACTCTTT